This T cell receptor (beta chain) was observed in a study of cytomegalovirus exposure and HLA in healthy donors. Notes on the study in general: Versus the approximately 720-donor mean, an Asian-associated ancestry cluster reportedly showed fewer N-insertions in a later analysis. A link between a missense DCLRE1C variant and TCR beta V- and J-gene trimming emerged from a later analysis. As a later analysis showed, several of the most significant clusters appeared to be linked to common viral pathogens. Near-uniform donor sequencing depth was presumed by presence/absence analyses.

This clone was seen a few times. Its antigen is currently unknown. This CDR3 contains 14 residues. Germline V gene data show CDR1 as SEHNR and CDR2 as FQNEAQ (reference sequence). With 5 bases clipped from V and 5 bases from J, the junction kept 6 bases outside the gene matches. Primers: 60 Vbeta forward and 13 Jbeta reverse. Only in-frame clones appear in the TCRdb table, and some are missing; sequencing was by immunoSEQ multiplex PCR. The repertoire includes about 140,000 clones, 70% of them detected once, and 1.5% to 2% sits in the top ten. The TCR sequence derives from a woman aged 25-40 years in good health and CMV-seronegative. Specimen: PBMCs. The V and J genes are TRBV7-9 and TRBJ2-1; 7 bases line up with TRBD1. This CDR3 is CASSPLTGDNEQFF. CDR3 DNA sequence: TGTGCCAGCAGCCCACTCACAGGGGACAATGAGCAGTTCTTC. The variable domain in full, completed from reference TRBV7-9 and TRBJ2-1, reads DTGVSQNPRHKITKRGQNVTFRCDPISEHNRLYWYRQTLGQGPEFLTYFQNEAQLEKSRLLSDRFSAERPKGSFSTLEIQRTEQGDSAMYLCASSPLTGDNEQFFGPGTRLTVL.